The 26 T cell receptor beta chains presented below share a single source sample, sequenced in a study of monozygotic twins with cystic fibrosis. Data came from immunoSEQ multiplex PCR; TCRdb stores just in-frame clones and leaves some out. Of about 14,000 clones listed, 90% to 95% are singletons. Specimen: blood. These receptors were obtained from a girl aged 2-10 years with cystic fibrosis.

The rearrangement uses TRBV5-4 and TRBJ1-6; no definite D call. Germline V gene data show CDR1 as SGHNT and CDR2 as YYREEE (reference sequence). With 1 base removed from V and 5 bases from J, the gap between germline ends came to 10 bases. The CDR3 is made up of 15 amino acids. The chain's CDR3 is CASSLLLDHNSPLHF. CDR3 nucleotides: TGTGCCAGCAGCTTGCTGCTGGACCATAATTCACCCCTCCACTTT.

The V and J genes are TRBV7-9 and TRBJ1-1; 7 nucleotides align to TRBD1. The V gene end was trimmed by 5 bases and the J gene end by 3 bases; junction bases not matched to a gene: 6. CDR1 is SEHNR and CDR2 is FQNEAQ in the germline V gene (reference sequence). This CDR3 is 14 amino acids long. CDR3 bases: TGTGCCAGCAGCCTAAGGGACAGTTACACTGAAGCTTTCTTT. Encoded protein: CASSLRDSYTEAFF.

V and J are TRBV28 and TRBJ1-5; D gene unclear. Germline values: CDR1 MDHEN, CDR2 SYDVKM. Trimming left V 6 bases short and J 5 bases short, with 8 bases between. CDR3 length: 12 amino acids. CDR3 sequence (DNA): TGTGCCAGCAGGCTCGGCCATCAGCCCCAGCATTTT. This gives the protein CASRLGHQPQHF. Supplemented by reference TRBV28 and TRBJ1-5, the full variable domain reads DVKVTQSSRYLVKRTGEKVFLECVQDMDHENMFWYRQDPGLGLRLIYFSYDVKMKEKGDIPEGYSVSREKKERFSLILESASTNQTSMYLCASRLGHQPQHFGDGTRLSIL.

The J gene is TRBJ2-1, the V gene TRBV19, with 10 bases aligning to TRBD2. After removal of 5 bases from V and 3 bases from J, the junction contained 1 base not matched to a gene. Germline values: CDR1 LNHDA, CDR2 SQIVND (reference sequence). CDR3 length: 14 amino acids. The CDR3 spells CASSLAGDYNEQFF. The DNA of the CDR3 is TGTGCCAGTAGTCTAGCGGGAGACTACAATGAGCAGTTCTTC.

The chain uses TRBV27 and TRBJ2-3; D is possibly TRBD2 (7 bases). The CDR3 sequence is 13 residues long. Germline V gene data show CDR1 as MNHEY and CDR2 as SMNVEV (reference sequence). Trimming left V 10 bases short and J 1 base short, with 12 bases between. The CDR3, as DNA: TGTGCCATAGGGGGGGGCGGCACAGATACGCAGTATTTT. It is translated as CAIGGGGTDTQYF.

The chain joins TRBV10-3 to TRBJ2-3; D possibly corresponds to TRBD1 (6 bases). This CDR3 contains 13 residues. V gave up 4 bases and J gave up 3 bases, with 8 bases separating them. From germline, CDR1 is ENHRY and CDR2 SYGVKD. CDR3 DNA: TGTGCCATCAGTGCACAGGGAACAGATACGCAGTATTTT. Translation gives CAISAQGTDTQYF.

This chain joins TRBV30 and TRBJ2-7, with 7 bases that match TRBD1. V was pared by 4 bases and J by 5 bases, with 11 bases of the junction left unmatched. Germline CDR1 and CDR2: GTSNPN and SVGIG (reference sequence). The CDR3 has 14 amino acids. CDR3 sequence: CAWNIPRGHDEQYF. CDR3 sequence (DNA): TGTGCCTGGAATATACCGAGGGGGCACGACGAGCAGTACTTC.

This chain links TRBV6-4 with TRBJ2-4; 8 positions match TRBD1. Losses at the gene ends were 7 bases for V and 4 bases for J; bases not matched to a gene: 15. The CDR3 has 17 residues. CDR1 and CDR2 (germline): MRHNA, SNTAGT. The CDR3 bases are TGTGCCAGCACTCGAGTTGACAGGGGAAATCCTAAAAACATTCAGTACTTC. Translation: CASTRVDRGNPKNIQYF.

Comments on this clone: One end of the junction is discordant with germline, which a read error may explain. The rearrangement uses TRBV7-7 and TRBJ2-2; a weak D match, TRBD2 (5 bases). The CDR3 has 15 residues. Germline V gene data show CDR1 as SSHAT and CDR2 as FNYEAQ (reference sequence). The CDR3 nucleotides are TGTGCTAGCAGCCCAGCGGACTCGAACACCGGGGAGCTGTTTTTT. Amino acid sequence: CASSPADSNTGELFF. The variable domain in full, with the rest retrieved from reference TRBV7-7 and TRBJ2-2, is GAGVSQSPRYKVTKRGQDVTLRCDPISSHATLYWYQQALGQGPEFLTYFNYEAQPDKSGLPSDRFSAERPEGSISTLTIQRTEQRDSAMYRCASSPADSNTGELFFGEGSRLTVL.

The gene calls are TRBV5-1 and TRBJ1-5, with D perhaps TRBD1 (5 bases). Trimming removed 0 bases from V and 1 base from J, with 5 bases in between. Germline CDR1 and CDR2: SGHRS and YFSETQ. This CDR3 comprises 14 residues. CDR3 nucleotides: TGCGCCAGCAGCTTGGGGGGGAGCAATCAGCCCCAGCATTTT. It codes for CASSLGGSNQPQHF.

The chain links TRBV4-2 to TRBJ2-7; 9 positions agree with TRBD2. Per the germline V gene, CDR1 is LGHNA and CDR2 is YNFKEQ. This CDR3 has 16 residues. V lost 1 base to trimming and J lost 5 bases; unmatched junction nucleotides: 9. CDR3 nucleotides: TGTGCCAGCAGCCAAGGAACTAGCGGGTCGATCCACGAGCAGTACTTC. Translation: CASSQGTSGSIHEQYF.

The chain carries TRBV7-2 and TRBJ2-5; no reliable D call. Germline values: CDR1 SGHTA, CDR2 FQGNSA. The CDR3 runs to 15 residues. V shed 4 bases and J shed 3 bases, with 15 bases lying between them. CDR3 nucleotides: TGTGCCAGCAGCTACCCCTGGGGAATGGAAGAGACCCAGTACTTC. This codes for CASSYPWGMEETQYF.

The rearrangement uses TRBV19 and TRBJ2-1; D not certain. The V gene's germline CDR1 is LNHDA and CDR2 SQIVND (reference sequence). V lost 2 bases, J lost 9 bases, and 8 bases lay in between. CDR3 length: 12 amino acids. CDR3: CASSIQLGEQFF. The CDR3 DNA sequence: TGTGCCAGTAGTATACAGCTTGGTGAGCAGTTCTTC.

This chain joins TRBV6-6 and TRBJ2-3, with D hard to call. Germline-derived CDR1 and CDR2 are MNHNY and SVGAGI (reference sequence). V lost 6 bases and J 2 bases, leaving 9 bases between the germline ends. The CDR3 sequence is 13 residues long. The CDR3 bases are TGTGCCAGCAGCCCGACATTCACAGATACGCAGTATTTT. Translation: CASSPTFTDTQYF.

The J gene is TRBJ2-3, the V gene TRBV18; no definite D call. Per the germline V gene, CDR1 is KGHSH and CDR2 is LQKENI. This CDR3 comprises 15 residues. With 0 bases removed from V and 1 base from J, the gap between germline ends came to 8 bases. The CDR3 reads CASSPPQGGTDTQYF. The CDR3 region has the DNA TGTGCCAGCTCACCACCACAAGGCGGCACAGATACGCAGTATTTT.

This sequence joins TRBV5-6 and TRBJ2-1; 14 nucleotides align to TRBD2. CDR3 length equals 17 residues. V lost 6 bases and J lost 3; bases outside the gene matches: 8. Germline values: CDR1 SGHDT, CDR2 YYEEEE. The CDR3 DNA reads TGTGCCAGCACGGGGACTAGCGGGAGTGCGGTCTACAATGAGCAGTTCTTC. Its translation: CASTGTSGSAVYNEQFF.

V and J are TRBV2 and TRBJ1-1; D is possibly TRBD1 (5 bases). This CDR3 has 12 amino acids. Germline CDR1 reads SNHLY; CDR2 reads FYNNEI. V shed 10 bases and J shed 6 bases, with 15 bases lying between them. In nucleotides, the CDR3 is TGTGCCATTGTGATTGGGGGGTCTGAAGCTTTCTTT. Residues: CAIVIGGSEAFF.

The V and J genes are TRBV6-1 and TRBJ2-2; 10 bases are shared with TRBD2. Germline V gives CDR1 MNHNS, CDR2 SASEGT. V dropped 5 bases and J dropped 5; count of bases not matched to a gene: 2. The CDR3 runs 14 residues. CDR3: CASSLAGATGELFF. The CDR3 bases are TGTGCCAGCAGTCTAGCGGGGGCGACCGGGGAGCTGTTTTTT.

The chain uses TRBV7-9 and TRBJ1-5, with a weak D call TRBD1 (5 bases). The germline gives CDR1 SEHNR, CDR2 FQNEAQ (reference sequence). Trimming shortened V by 4 bases and J by 0 bases, and 10 bases separated the two germline ends. The CDR3 consists of 15 residues. The CDR3 protein is CASSSRGDSNQPQHF. CDR3 nucleotides: TGTGCCAGCAGCTCCCGGGGGGATAGCAATCAGCCCCAGCATTTT.

This chain links TRBV6-5 with TRBJ1-3, with a weak D call TRBD1 (5 bases). The V gene lost 10 bases and the J gene lost 2 bases, with 15 bases spanning the gap. Germline CDR1 is MNHEY and CDR2 is SVGAGI. This CDR3 has 14 amino acids. The CDR3 nucleotides read TGTGCCACTCTCGGGGGGGGAGCTGGAAACACCATATATTTT. Translation gives CATLGGGAGNTIYF.

The chain combines TRBV5-6 with TRBJ2-7; 9 bases are shared with TRBD2. This CDR3 is 16 amino acids long. V shed 0 bases, J shed 0 bases, and the junction held 4 bases outside the gene matches. The germline V gene encodes CDR1 SGHDT and CDR2 YYEEEE. DNA of the CDR3: TGTGCCAGCAGCTTGGGTGGTAGCGGGAGCTCCTACGAGCAGTACTTC. Protein sequence: CASSLGGSGSSYEQYF.

The chain recombines TRBV19 with TRBJ2-7; TRBD2 matches 13 bases. CDR3 size: 15 residues. J gave up 3 bases and V 6 bases, and 5 bases lay outside the gene matches. Germline-derived CDR1 and CDR2 are LNHDA and SQIVND (reference sequence). In DNA form, the CDR3 reads TGTGCCAGTAGCCCCAGACTAGCGGGAGGCTACGAGCAGTACTTC. This translates into CASSPRLAGGYEQYF.

The chain combines TRBV10-3 with TRBJ1-1; 8 positions match TRBD1. Germline trimming cut 4 bases from V and 7 bases from J; bases unmatched to any gene: 5. CDR1 and CDR2 (germline): ENHRY, SYGVKD. This CDR3 has 13 residues. The CDR3 DNA sequence: TGTGCCATCAGTGTAGGACAGGGTATTGAAGCTTTCTTT. It yields the protein CAISVGQGIEAFF.

This clone was found once. The chain uses TRBV5-1 and TRBJ1-4, with a weak D call TRBD1 (5 bases). Germline V gene lookup returns CDR1 SGHRS and CDR2 YFSETQ. The CDR3 spans 16 residues. V gave up 5 bases and J gave up 8 bases, with 22 bases separating them. CDR3 coding DNA: TGCGCCAGCAGTTCATCCCATGGGGGTAGTACAGAAAAACTGTTTTTT. Its protein is CASSSSHGGSTEKLFF.

The gene calls are TRBV5-1 and TRBJ2-2; TRBD2 matches at 11 bases. Germline V gene sequence: CDR1 SGHRS, CDR2 YFSETQ. V trimming: 4 bases; J trimming: 3 bases; junction bases outside the gene matches: 11. CDR3 length: 18 residues. CDR3 sequence: CASSPSLAGGGDTGELFF. In nucleotides, the CDR3 is TGCGCCAGCAGCCCGAGCCTAGCGGGAGGTGGAGACACCGGGGAGCTGTTTTTT. The complete variable domain, with remaining parts taken from reference TRBV5-1 and TRBJ2-2, reads KAGVTQTPRYLIKTRGQQVTLSCSPISGHRSVSWYQQTPGQGLQFLFEYFSETQRNKGNFPGRFSGRQFSNSRSEMNVSTLELGDSALYLCASSPSLAGGGDTGELFFGEGSRLTVL.

V gene TRBV6-1 combines with J gene TRBJ2-1; 9 positions match TRBD2. V gave up 2 bases and J gave up 5 bases; unmatched junction bases: 4. CDR1 is MNHNS, CDR2 SASEGT, per germline. The CDR3 covers 15 residues. The chain's CDR3 is CASSEWASGNNEQFF. In nucleotides, the CDR3 is TGTGCCAGCAGTGAATGGGCTAGCGGGAACAATGAGCAGTTCTTC.